These 9 T cell receptor beta chains were sequenced from one sample in a study of control samples from healthy donors and cancer patients. Data came from immunoSEQ multiplex PCR; TCRdb stores just in-frame clones and leaves some out. The sample consists of approximately 15,000 clones, about nine tenths of them appearing once. Sequencing was carried out using PBMCs. The receptors were sampled from a woman in her 70s with colorectal cancer.

This chain connects TRBV6-5 to TRBJ1-2; no clear D gene. CDR1 is MNHEY, CDR2 SVGAGI, per germline. The V and J ends lost 2 bases and 8 bases respectively, with 18 bases between them. This CDR3 has 15 amino acids. The CDR3 is CASSYGPYGPAGYTF. The CDR3 DNA sequence: TGTGCCAGCAGTTACGGGCCGTACGGCCCCGCGGGCTACACCTTC.

The CDR3, as DNA: TGTGCCGGCCGACTTGGCAGCAATCAGCCCCAGCATTTT. This codes for CAGRLGSNQPQHF. The chain has TRBV28 and TRBJ1-5; D is undetermined. The V gene lost 11 bases and the J gene lost 1 base, with 12 bases spanning the gap. The length of the CDR3 is 13 residues. The V gene's germline CDR1 is MDHEN and CDR2 SYDVKM.

This rearrangement joins TRBV5-1 to TRBJ2-3; D remains unclear. The CDR3 runs 14 residues. Germline V gives CDR1 SGHRS, CDR2 YFSETQ. Trimming stripped 4 bases from V and 2 bases from J, with 11 bases between. CDR3 protein: CASSPVPNTDTQYF. Written as DNA, the CDR3 is TGCGCCAGCAGCCCCGTACCAAACACAGATACGCAGTATTTT.

V and J are TRBV10-3 and TRBJ1-2; TRBD1 might be the D (5 bases). The V and J ends lost 6 bases and 8 bases respectively, with 10 bases between them. The V gene's germline CDR1 is ENHRY and CDR2 SYGVKD. The CDR3 is made up of 11 amino acids. The CDR3 coding sequence is TGTGCCATCAGCTGGGACTTCGGCTACACCTTC. It specifies CAISWDFGYTF.

This clone is a singleton in its sample. This sequence joins TRBV27 and TRBJ1-3, with 7 bases identical to TRBD1. The CDR3 length is 13 residues. Germline loops: CDR1 MNHEY, CDR2 SMNVEV (reference sequence). Losses at the gene ends were 4 bases for V and 4 bases for J; bases not matched to a gene: 1. CDR3 amino acids: CASSSGQGNTIYF. For the CDR3, the DNA is TGTGCCAGCAGTTCGGGACAGGGAAACACCATATATTTT.

This rearrangement joins TRBV6-2 or TRBV6-3 to TRBJ2-7; the match to TRBD2 covers 13 bases. J lost 3 bases, V lost 5 bases, and 4 bases had no gene match. The CDR3 spans 15 residues. CDR1 and CDR2 from the germline V gene are MNHEY and SVGEGT. CDR3 nucleotides: TGTGCCAGCAGTAACGGACTAGCGGGGGTCTACGAGCAGTACTTC. Amino acids: CASSNGLAGVYEQYF.

V and J are TRBV5-1 and TRBJ1-2; tentatively, D is TRBD1 (6 bases). The V end was cut by 2 bases, the J end by 2 bases, with 10 bases between. The CDR3 extends over 14 amino acids. The germline CDR1 and CDR2 sequences are SGHRS and YFSETQ. This CDR3 reads CASSFGQLNYGYTF. CDR3 in DNA: TGCGCCAGCAGCTTCGGACAGCTCAACTATGGCTACACCTTC.

V gene TRBV27 combines with J gene TRBJ1-5; tentative D call: TRBD1 (5 bases). Germline V gene sequence: CDR1 MNHEY, CDR2 SMNVEV (reference sequence). V shed 6 bases and J shed 4 bases, with 7 bases lying between them. This CDR3 comprises 12 residues. The CDR3 DNA reads as TGTGCCAGCAGGGGGGGGAATCAGCCCCAGCATTTT. This gives the protein CASRGGNQPQHF.

The chain has TRBV27 and TRBJ2-3; unclear D gene. Germline V gives CDR1 MNHEY, CDR2 SMNVEV (reference sequence). V shed 6 bases and J shed 2 bases, with 9 bases lying between them. CDR3 length equals 13 residues. The CDR3 protein is CASRRAYTDTQYF. In DNA, the CDR3 is TGTGCCAGCAGACGGGCCTACACAGATACGCAGTATTTT.